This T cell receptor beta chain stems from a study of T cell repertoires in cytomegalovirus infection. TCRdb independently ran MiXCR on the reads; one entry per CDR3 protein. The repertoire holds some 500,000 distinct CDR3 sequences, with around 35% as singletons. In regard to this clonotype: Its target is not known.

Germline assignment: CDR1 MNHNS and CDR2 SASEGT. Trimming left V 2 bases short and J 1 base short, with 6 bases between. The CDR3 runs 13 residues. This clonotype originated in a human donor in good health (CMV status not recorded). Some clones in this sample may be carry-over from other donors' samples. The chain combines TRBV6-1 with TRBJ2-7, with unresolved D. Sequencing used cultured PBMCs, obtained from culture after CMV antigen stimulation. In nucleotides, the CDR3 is TGTGCCAGCAGTGAAAGGAAATCCTACGAGCAGTACGTC. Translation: CASSERKSYEQYV.